This TCR beta chain was identified in a study of molecular identifiers for immune sequencing clone quantification. TCRdb re-called the PCR reads through MiXCR, storing one row per CDR3 protein. The profile shows roughly 320,000 distinct CDR3 sequences, 24% of them singletons. This clonotype was detected many times. This TCR derives from a human donor in good health. Some libraries in this study had Jurkat cell RNA spiked in. Sequencing input: naive CD8+ T cells from blood, with Jurkat cell RNA spiked in. Subset given: FACS-sorted CD8+CD4-CCR7+CD45RA+ naive T cells.

The chain's CDR3 is CSARDPSGINSPLHF. In DNA form, the CDR3 reads TGCAGTGCTAGAGATCCCTCCGGGATAAATTCACCCCTCCACTTT. The chain combines TRBV20-1 with TRBJ1-6; D unresolved. V was pared by 0 bases and J by 7 bases, with 13 bases between. In germline, CDR1 is DFQATT, CDR2 SNEGSKA (reference sequence). The CDR3 consists of 15 residues.